These T cell receptor beta chains were read from a single sample in a study of lymphopenia after photon versus proton radiotherapy. Here immunoSEQ multiplex PCR was the method, and the copy in TCRdb shows in-frame clones only, minus some. The sample includes roughly 7,300 clones, around nine tenths of them seen just once. Sequenced material: peripheral blood, taken from a patient treated with photon-based radiotherapy. The source is a man aged 55 to 70 with cholangiocarcinoma. The conserved cysteine and the conserved F or W are not part of the CDR3 here. Fields, in order: CDR3 length, V gene, J gene, CDR3 protein.

len: 13
v_gene: TRBV11-2
j_gene: TRBJ1-6
CDR3aa: ASSSPSGDNSPLH

len: 15
v_gene: TRBV19
j_gene: TRBJ2-7
CDR3aa: ASSIRQGRADNYEQY

len: 11
v_gene: TRBV5-4
j_gene: TRBJ2-5
CDR3aa: ASSFEVQETQY

len: 11
v_gene: TRBV5-4
j_gene: TRBJ2-3
CDR3aa: ASRRDSPDTQY

len: 13
v_gene: TRBV4-1
j_gene: TRBJ2-1
CDR3aa: ASSQEREAYNEQF

len: 8
v_gene: TRBV20-1
j_gene: TRBJ1-2
CDR3aa: SASVPGPY

len: 14
v_gene: TRBV21-1
j_gene: TRBJ1-1
CDR3aa: ASSKGGRGGTTEAF

len: 11
v_gene: TRBV7-2
j_gene: TRBJ1-5
CDR3aa: ASSLVSGQPQH

len: 11
v_gene: TRBV5-1
j_gene: TRBJ2-1
CDR3aa: ASSLAGTNEQF

len: 13
v_gene: TRBV6-5
j_gene: TRBJ2-7
CDR3aa: ASSSLVGTGYEQY

len: 11
v_gene: TRBV2
j_gene: TRBJ2-4
CDR3aa: ASSGGQTNIQY

len: 14
v_gene: TRBV2
j_gene: TRBJ1-4
CDR3aa: ASIDREGVSNEKLF

len: 9
v_gene: TRBV20-1
j_gene: TRBJ2-1
CDR3aa: SAAEYDEQF